The 32 T cell receptor beta chains listed next were all sequenced from one sample in a study of shared clonotypes between healthy human individuals (TCRdb year 2020). Library preparation was by the immunoSEQ multiplex PCR assay. Sourced from immuneACCESS, this table was stored by TCRdb with only in-frame sequences that have V and J called. A share of the clones is absent; for the studies checked, an unresolved V gene accounts for under half, and the remainder has no known explanation. The sample contains 2,500,000 or so clones, roughly 90% of them found a single time. The leading ten clones occupy 0.37% of the sample. The sequenced sample was naive CD4+ T cells from PBMCs. The sample's cell subset or site label, in plain terms: CD45RA+ positively selected. These receptors were collected from a man aged 18 to 29 in good health. Some clones in this sample may be carry-over from other donors' samples.

This rearrangement joins TRBV6-1 to TRBJ1-2; no definite D call. Germline CDR1 and CDR2: MNHNS and SASEGT. Trimming removed 4 bases at V and 2 bases at J, with 14 bases between. The CDR3 contains 15 residues. The CDR3 DNA sequence: TGTGCCAGCAGTGTTGACACCTGGGAAAACTATGGCTACACCTTC. Translated, it gives CASSVDTWENYGYTF.

J is TRBJ2-7 and V is TRBV28, with a tentative D call TRBD1 (5 bases). Germline loops: CDR1 MDHEN, CDR2 SYDVKM. V was trimmed by 3 bases and J by 6 bases, leaving 15 bases between them. The CDR3 runs to 14 residues. DNA of the CDR3: TGTGCCAGCAGTTTGACTGCAGGGAATGGCGAGCAGTACTTC. Translated: CASSLTAGNGEQYF.

This chain uses TRBV6-6 with TRBJ1-1; a possible D gene is TRBD1 (6 bases). Germline assignment: CDR1 MNHNY and CDR2 SVGAGI (reference sequence). CDR3 size: 13 residues. V was shortened by 7 bases and J by 1 base, with 10 bases between the two germline ends. CDR3: CASNVQGNTEAFF. CDR3 DNA sequence: TGTGCCAGCAATGTACAGGGGAACACTGAAGCTTTCTTT.

The chain is built from TRBV2 and TRBJ1-6; D unclear. V was trimmed by 7 bases and J by 6 bases, leaving 13 bases between them. The CDR3 is 14 residues long. In germline, CDR1 is SNHLY, CDR2 FYNNEI. This CDR3 reads CASTRENINSPLHF. CDR3 DNA: TGTGCCAGCACTCGGGAGAATATTAATTCACCCCTCCACTTT.

The chain employs TRBV28 and TRBJ1-1, with a weak D call TRBD1 (6 bases). The V and J ends lost 4 bases and 1 base respectively, with 16 bases between them. This CDR3 comprises 16 residues. CDR1 and CDR2 from the germline V gene are MDHEN and SYDVKM. In DNA form, the CDR3 reads TGTGCCAGCAGTTCAGGACAGTTCAGGTCGAACACTGAAGCTTTCTTT. Protein: CASSSGQFRSNTEAFF. Based on the CDR3 plus reference TRBV28 and TRBJ1-1, the full variable domain is DVKVTQSSRYLVKRTGEKVFLECVQDMDHENMFWYRQDPGLGLRLIYFSYDVKMKEKGDIPEGYSVSREKKERFSLILESASTNQTSMYLCASSSGQFRSNTEAFFGQGTRLTVV.

This clone was found a few times. The rearrangement links TRBV28 to TRBJ2-1, with 10 positions matching TRBD2. V dropped 3 bases and J dropped 6; count of bases not matched to a gene: 5. This CDR3 contains 15 residues. Germline V gene data show CDR1 as MDHEN and CDR2 as SYDVKM. The DNA of the CDR3 is TGTGCCAGCAGTTTTCTAGCGGGAGCCGGCAATGAGCAGTTCTTC. Translating gives CASSFLAGAGNEQFF.

The chain is built from TRBV13 and TRBJ1-6, with D unclear. CDR1 is PRHDT and CDR2 is FYEKMQ in the germline V gene (reference sequence). CDR3 length equals 15 residues. Trimming left V 0 bases short and J 8 bases short, with 11 bases between. For the CDR3, the DNA is TGTGCCAGCAGCTTAGGGGCAGCGGACTATTCACCCCTCCACTTT. Translation gives CASSLGAADYSPLHF.

In the case of this clone: Other DNA variants within this sample encode the same CDR3. The J gene is TRBJ2-2, the V gene TRBV5-1, with D unresolved. V dropped 5 bases and J dropped 2 bases, with 4 bases sitting between them. Germline V lookup: CDR1 SGHRS, CDR2 YFSETQ. The CDR3 sequence is 12 residues long. The CDR3 DNA reads as TGCGCCAGCAGTGAAAACACCGGGGAGCTGTTTTTT. This sequence encodes CASSENTGELFF.

This clone has a single count. The chain has TRBV28 and TRBJ1-5, with unresolved D. The germline V and J ends were trimmed by 5 bases and 0 bases, with 8 bases remaining between them. The CDR3 spans 14 residues. CDR1 is MDHEN and CDR2 is SYDVKM in the germline V gene. The chain's CDR3 is CASSGLTSNQPQHF. Here the CDR3 DNA reads TGTGCCAGCAGTGGGCTCACTAGCAATCAGCCCCAGCATTTT.

This chain links TRBV11-2 with TRBJ2-7; D may be TRBD1 (5 bases). Looked up from germline, CDR1 is SGHAT and CDR2 is FQNNGV. CDR3 length equals 16 residues. The V end lost 6 bases, the J end lost 1 base, and 19 bases lay between the germline ends. The CDR3 here is CASRLVWGIGSYEQYF. CDR3 DNA: TGTGCCAGCAGACTGGTTTGGGGCATCGGGTCCTACGAGCAGTACTTC.

This clone was recorded once. The same CDR3 also results from other DNA sequences found in this sample. J is TRBJ1-5 and V is TRBV18; 9 positions agree with TRBD1. The germline CDR1 and CDR2 sequences are KGHSH and LQKENI. The CDR3 totals 14 residues. Germline trimming cut 6 bases from V and 4 bases from J; bases unmatched to any gene: 4. The CDR3 is CASSLGTGNQPQHF. The CDR3 DNA reads as TGTGCCAGCTCCCTCGGGACAGGGAATCAGCCCCAGCATTTT.

This rearrangement joins TRBV11-3 to TRBJ2-3; 12 bases fit TRBD2. This CDR3 spans 17 amino acids. With 3 bases clipped from V and 6 bases from J, the junction kept 10 bases outside the gene matches. Germline CDR1 and CDR2: SGHNT and YENEEA. The CDR3 reads CASSFRSSGRAQDTQYF. As DNA, the CDR3 is TGTGCCAGCAGCTTCCGATCTAGCGGGAGGGCCCAGGATACGCAGTATTTT.

This chain connects TRBV7-8 to TRBJ1-3; maybe TRBD1 (5 bases). The CDR3 runs 16 residues. Germline V gene data show CDR1 as SGHVS and CDR2 as FQNEAQ. V gave up 0 bases and J gave up 0 bases, with 9 bases separating them. The CDR3 DNA is TGTGCCAGCAGCTTAGCGGGGGATCTCTCTGGAAACACCATATATTTT. Its protein product is CASSLAGDLSGNTIYF.

This clone appeared a single time. The CDR3 sequence is CASSSPGGPNEQFF. DNA for the CDR3: TGTGCCAGCAGCTCCCCGGGAGGGCCTAATGAGCAGTTCTTC. The rearrangement links TRBV11-3 to TRBJ2-1, with TRBD2 matching 8 bases. Germline V gene lookup returns CDR1 SGHNT and CDR2 YENEEA. The CDR3 totals 14 residues. V dropped 4 bases and J dropped 7; count of bases not matched to a gene: 6.

This chain uses TRBV7-2 with TRBJ2-3; 9 nucleotides match TRBD1. The CDR3 extends over 18 amino acids. Germline values: CDR1 SGHTA, CDR2 FQGNSA. The V gene end was trimmed by 3 bases and the J gene end by 8 bases; junction bases not matched to a gene: 18. The CDR3 DNA sequence: TGTGCCAGCAGCTTGGGTCGCGGGACAGGGAGGGAGTATCCTACGCAGTATTTT. Translated, it gives CASSLGRGTGREYPTQYF.

V usage is TRBV27 and J usage is TRBJ2-3, with TRBD2 identical over 16 bases. The ends lost 6 bases at V and 6 bases at J; junction bases unmatched: 6. Germline V gene lookup returns CDR1 MNHEY and CDR2 SMNVEV (reference sequence). This CDR3 contains 16 residues. The CDR3: CASRYKGLAGGDTQYF. The CDR3 DNA is TGTGCCAGCAGATACAAGGGACTAGCGGGAGGGGATACGCAGTATTTT.

The chain has TRBV7-8 and TRBJ1-1; 7 nucleotides match TRBD1. The CDR3 is 14 residues long. Germline V CDR1 and CDR2: SGHVS, FQNEAQ. V lost 1 base to trimming and J lost 10 bases; unmatched junction nucleotides: 9. The CDR3 nucleotides are TGTGCCAGCAGCTTAGAGGGAGCAGGGACAGTAGCTTTCTTT. Its protein is CASSLEGAGTVAFF.

The rearrangement joins TRBV6-4 to TRBJ2-3, with no clear D. From germline, CDR1 is MRHNA and CDR2 SNTAGT. The CDR3 runs to 15 residues. V was cut by 4 bases and J by 2 bases, with 13 bases left in between. This CDR3 reads CASSAESVPTDTQYF. The CDR3, as DNA: TGTGCCAGCAGTGCTGAGTCTGTCCCCACAGATACGCAGTATTTT.

As to this clone: The identical CDR3 is also encoded by other nucleotide sequences in the sample. The chain joins TRBV28 to TRBJ2-7, with 9 bases identical to TRBD1. The CDR3 is 15 amino acids. Germline loops: CDR1 MDHEN, CDR2 SYDVKM. V shed 6 bases, J shed 0 bases, and the junction held 6 bases outside the gene matches. CDR3: CASRETGGSSYEQYF. As DNA, the CDR3 is TGTGCCAGCAGAGAGACAGGGGGAAGCTCCTACGAGCAGTACTTC.

CDR3 sequence (DNA): TGTGCCAGCAAAGGTTATAACTATGGCTACACCTTC. Translating it yields CASKGYNYGYTF. V and J are TRBV7-2 and TRBJ1-2; D uncertain. This CDR3 spans 12 amino acids. Germline V gene lookup returns CDR1 SGHTA and CDR2 FQGNSA. V lost 7 bases, J lost 1 base, and 7 bases lay in between.

V usage is TRBV19 and J usage is TRBJ2-5; TRBD1 agrees at 9 bases. The germline CDR1 and CDR2 sequences are LNHDA and SQIVND (reference sequence). The CDR3 covers 15 residues. Trimming at V came to 5 bases and at J to 2 bases, leaving 6 bases not matched to a gene. Written as DNA, the CDR3 is TGTGCCAGTAGTCCCGGGACAGGGTGGCAAGAGACCCAGTACTTC. It yields the protein CASSPGTGWQETQYF.

This rearrangement joins TRBV6-5 to TRBJ2-6; a weak D match, TRBD1 (6 bases). CDR3 size: 14 residues. Trimming removed 4 bases at V and 12 bases at J, with 16 bases between. Germline CDR1 is MNHEY and CDR2 is SVGAGI. In DNA form, the CDR3 reads TGTGCCAGCAGTTTCGGACAGCCCTTTTCCGTCCTGACTTTC. The encoded protein is CASSFGQPFSVLTF.

The chain has TRBV5-1 and TRBJ2-1; tentative D call: TRBD1 (6 bases). V lost 2 bases to trimming and J lost 9 bases, with 12 bases between them. The germline V gene encodes CDR1 SGHRS and CDR2 YFSETQ. The CDR3 is 13 residues long. The CDR3: CASSLQGKVEQFF. The CDR3 DNA follows: TGCGCCAGCAGCTTACAGGGTAAGGTTGAGCAGTTCTTC.

The chain employs TRBV28 and TRBJ1-3; D is possibly TRBD1 (6 bases). Trimming shortened V by 6 bases and J by 3 bases, and 15 bases separated the two germline ends. The CDR3 loop spans 15 amino acids. CDR1 is MDHEN and CDR2 is SYDVKM in the germline V gene. Here the CDR3 DNA reads TGTGCCAGCAGCCCCAGAGGGGGGCTTGGAAACACCATATATTTT. Its protein product is CASSPRGGLGNTIYF. The full variable domain, rest sourced from reference TRBV28 and TRBJ1-3, is DVKVTQSSRYLVKRTGEKVFLECVQDMDHENMFWYRQDPGLGLRLIYFSYDVKMKEKGDIPEGYSVSREKKERFSLILESASTNQTSMYLCASSPRGGLGNTIYFGEGSWLTVV.

This clone was seen a few times. Other DNA sequences of this sample code for an identical CDR3. CDR3 DNA: TGTGCCAGCAGTGCAAACACCGGGGAGCTGTTTTTT. It is translated as CASSANTGELFF. The chain uses TRBV2 and TRBJ2-2; D is undetermined. The CDR3 contains 12 residues. Trimming took 4 bases from V and 2 from J, leaving 2 bases between them. Germline CDR1 SNHLY, CDR2 FYNNEI. The whole variable domain, filled in from reference TRBV2 and TRBJ2-2, reads EPEVTQTPSHQVTQMGQEVILRCVPISNHLYFYWYRQILGQKVEFLVSFYNNEISEKSEIFDDQFSVERPDGSNFTLKIRSTKLEDSAMYFCASSANTGELFFGEGSRLTVL.

This clone was counted only a few times. This sequence joins TRBV27 and TRBJ1-5; the D gene is possibly TRBD1 (5 bases). This CDR3 has 17 amino acids. The V gene's germline CDR1 is MNHEY and CDR2 SMNVEV (reference sequence). Trimming removed 1 base from V and 1 base from J, with 14 bases in between. The CDR3 DNA reads TGTGCCAGCAGTTTATTGGGGCGTCAGGGAAGCAATCAGCCCCAGCATTTT. Amino acids: CASSLLGRQGSNQPQHF.

This clone was recorded a few times. V is TRBV5-4 and J is TRBJ1-2, with a tentative D call TRBD1 (5 bases). Between the trimmed V and J ends, which lost 0 bases and 2 bases, there was a span of 14 bases. The CDR3 loop spans 16 amino acids. Germline loops: CDR1 SGHNT, CDR2 YYREEE (reference sequence). CDR3 sequence reads: CASSLEFDSQNYGYTF. The DNA for the CDR3 is TGTGCCAGCAGCTTGGAGTTCGACAGCCAAAACTATGGCTACACCTTC.

This clone was detected once. The chain combines TRBV6-7 with TRBJ2-5; D might be TRBD1 or TRBD2, each matching 6 bases. TRBV6-7 is classed as an ORF, of uncertain function. V was trimmed by 2 bases and J by 11 bases, leaving 18 bases between them. This CDR3 has 14 amino acids. For the CDR3, the DNA is TGTGCCAGCAGTTACGGACGGGCAAGGGGGGAGCAGTACTTC. Residues: CASSYGRARGEQYF.

The chain joins TRBV6-5 to TRBJ2-2, with D maybe TRBD1 (6 bases). The CDR3 runs 15 residues. Trimming left V 7 bases short and J 4 bases short, with 16 bases between. Germline V gene data show CDR1 as MNHEY and CDR2 as SVGAGI. The CDR3 here is CASNPGQGITGELFF. The CDR3 DNA is TGTGCCAGCAACCCGGGGCAGGGGATCACCGGGGAGCTGTTTTTT.

This sequence joins TRBV2 and TRBJ2-7; possible D gene TRBD1, 5 bases. Trimming pared 6 bases from V and 0 bases from J, leaving 9 bases between. The germline V gene encodes CDR1 SNHLY and CDR2 FYNNEI. This CDR3 comprises 13 residues. In DNA, the CDR3 is TGTGCCAGCAGCCCGACAGACTCCTACGAGCAGTACTTC. It encodes CASSPTDSYEQYF.

The V call is TRBV2, the J call TRBJ2-5, with 7 nucleotides matching TRBD2. Losses at the gene ends were 9 bases for V and 5 bases for J; bases not matched to a gene: 18. The CDR3 is 16 residues long. The germline V gene encodes CDR1 SNHLY and CDR2 FYNNEI. The CDR3 loop is CASIQRRGGSAETQYF. DNA for the CDR3: TGTGCCAGTATCCAAAGGCGGGGCGGGAGCGCGGAGACCCAGTACTTC.

Comment on this clone: This same CDR3 is encoded by further DNA sequences in the sample. V usage is TRBV6-6 and J usage is TRBJ1-2; 7 bases are shared with TRBD1. The V gene end was trimmed by 0 bases and the J gene end by 2 bases; junction bases not matched to a gene: 3. The CDR3 is made up of 15 amino acids. CDR1 and CDR2 from the germline V gene are MNHNY and SVGAGI (reference sequence). The CDR3 bases are TGTGCCAGCAGTTACTCAGGGACAGCCAACTATGGCTACACCTTC. Amino acid sequence: CASSYSGTANYGYTF.